These T cell receptor beta chains were read from a single sample in a study of T cells in Graves' hyperthyroidism and ophthalmopathy. TCRdb called the multiplex PCR reads again in MiXCR, with one record for every CDR3 protein. Of a few hundred thousand distinct CDR3 sequences listed, approximately 18% were seen once; the top ten hold less than 45%. Input material: blood. All receptors derive from a man aged 18 to 29 with Graves' ophthalmopathy. Both conserved end residues are part of each CDR3. The order of the fields is clone size, J gene, D gene, V gene, CDR3 protein, CDR3 DNA. A D gene is named only where the DNA matches it firmly. Clone size appears in some rows only: once, few, many, or a class for an expanded clone.

>.|TRBJ2-7|.|TRBV20-1
CSARDSGSTYEQYF
TGCAGTGCTAGAGATTCAGGGTCCACCTACGAGCAGTACTTC
>few|TRBJ2-7|TRBD1|TRBV18
CASSPRQGAGLGEQYF
TGTGCCAGCTCACCACGGCAGGGGGCGGGTCTGGGCGAGCAGTACTTC
>.|TRBJ2-1|TRBD2|TRBV5-1
CASSLVREREMNEQFF
TGCGCCAGCAGCTTGGTACGGGAGCGGGAAATGAATGAGCAGTTCTTC
>.|TRBJ1-6|TRBD1|TRBV10-2
CASRPLDRNNSPLHF
TGCGCCAGCAGACCTTTGGACAGGAATAATTCACCCCTCCACTTT
>many|TRBJ1-2|.|TRBV3-1
CASSQDTTIGGYTF
TGTGCCAGCAGCCAAGATACGACGATTGGGGGCTACACCTTC
>many|TRBJ1-1|TRBD1|TRBV3-1
CASSQGDRVNTEAFF
TGTGCCAGCAGCCAAGGGGACAGGGTGAACACTGAAGCTTTCTTT
>.|TRBJ2-1|TRBD2|TRBV4-2
CASGIAGPYNEQFF
TGTGCCAGCGGAATAGCGGGGCCCTACAATGAGCAGTTCTTC
>many|TRBJ2-1|.|TRBV5-1
CASSFGGGTEGEQFF
TGCGCCAGCAGCTTCGGTGGGGGGACGGAGGGAGAGCAGTTCTTC
>many|TRBJ1-4|.|TRBV18
CASSPRSGAAVKLFF
TGTGCCAGCTCACCCCGATCAGGAGCAGCCGTGAAACTGTTTTTT
>many|TRBJ2-7|.|TRBV5-1
CASSIRLGDEQYF
TGCGCCAGCAGCATCAGACTAGGCGATGAGCAGTACTTC
>few|TRBJ2-7|.|TRBV20-1
CSADTGTIGEQYF
TGCAGTGCAGACACCGGGACAATCGGCGAGCAGTACTTC
>many|TRBJ2-5|.|TRBV7-2
CASSPGWTYETQYF
TGTGCCAGCAGCCCCGGGTGGACATATGAGACCCAGTACTTC
>.|TRBJ2-7|TRBD1|TRBV5-6
CASSLRGNGQGHEQYF
TGTGCCAGCAGCCTGAGGGGGAATGGACAGGGCCACGAGCAGTACTTC
>many|TRBJ1-2|.|TRBV2
CASSSGGYTF
TGTGCCAGCAGCTCCGGAGGCTACACCTTC
>many|TRBJ1-1|.|TRBV5-1
CASSPEGGINTEAFF
TGCGCCAGCAGCCCGGAAGGAGGGATCAACACTGAAGCTTTCTTT
>many|TRBJ2-7|TRBD1|TRBV27
CASSIRDRGEQYF
TGTGCCAGCAGCATCCGGGACAGGGGCGAGCAGTACTTC
>few|TRBJ2-5|.|TRBV10-3
CAISDTRQGVLLGETQYF
TGTGCCATCAGTGACACTAGGCAGGGAGTTTTGCTCGGGGAGACCCAGTACTTC
>.|TRBJ1-1|TRBD1|TRBV7-6
CASSLGTGVGTEAFF
TGTGCCAGCAGCTTGGGGACAGGGGTGGGTACTGAAGCTTTCTTT
>.|TRBJ2-7|.|TRBV18
CASSPEAGQVTYEQYF
TGTGCCAGCTCACCAGAAGCGGGACAGGTGACCTACGAGCAGTACTTC
>many|TRBJ2-7|.|TRBV12-3/TRBV12-4
CASSPGTAAQGEQYF
TGTGCCAGCAGTCCCGGGACCGCAGCCCAGGGGGAGCAGTACTTC
>many|TRBJ1-5|TRBD1|TRBV20-1
CSASPGGDRPNQPQHF
TGCAGTGCTAGCCCTGGGGGGGACAGGCCGAATCAGCCCCAGCATTTT
>.|TRBJ1-4|.|TRBV2
CASKAPVEKLFF
TGTGCCAGCAAGGCCCCAGTTGAAAAACTGTTTTTT
>many|TRBJ2-7|TRBD1|TRBV5-1
CASSLSGTGPFEQYF
TGCGCCAGCAGCTTATCCGGGACAGGTCCCTTCGAGCAGTACTTC
>few|TRBJ2-1|TRBD1|TRBV20-1
CSAQNPGQGLDEQFF
TGCAGTGCACAAAACCCGGGACAGGGTCTGGATGAGCAGTTCTTC
>few|TRBJ1-6|.|TRBV28
CASSFLGPGALHF
TGTGCCAGCAGTTTCCTCGGGCCGGGGGCCCTCCACTTT
>many|TRBJ1-1|TRBD1|TRBV28
CASSLLGQGYLLNTEAFF
TGTGCCAGCAGTTTATTGGGACAGGGGTATCTATTGAACACTGAAGCTTTCTTT
>once|TRBJ2-1|TRBD1|TRBV28
CASSNEGQGLFDEQFF
TGTGCCAGCAGTAATGAAGGACAGGGGCTTTTCGATGAGCAGTTCTTC
>.|TRBJ2-2|TRBD1|TRBV11-2
CASSSPTGYPGELFF
TGTGCCAGCAGCTCCCCGACAGGGTACCCCGGGGAGCTGTTTTTT